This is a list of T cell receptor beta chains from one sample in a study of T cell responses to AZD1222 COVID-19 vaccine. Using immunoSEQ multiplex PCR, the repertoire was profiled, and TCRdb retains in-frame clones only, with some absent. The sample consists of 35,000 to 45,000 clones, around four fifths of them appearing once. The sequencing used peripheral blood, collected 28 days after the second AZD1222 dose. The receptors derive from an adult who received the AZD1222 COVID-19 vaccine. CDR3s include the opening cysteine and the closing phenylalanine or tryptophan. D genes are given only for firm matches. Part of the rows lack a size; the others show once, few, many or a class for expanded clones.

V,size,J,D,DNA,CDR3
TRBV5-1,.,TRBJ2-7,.,TGCGCCAGCAGCTTAGGCGCCGGGGACTCCTACGAGCAGTACTTC,CASSLGAGDSYEQYF
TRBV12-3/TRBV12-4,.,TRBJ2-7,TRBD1,TGTGCCAGCAGAAAACAGGGGGGCCACGAGCAGTACTTC,CASRKQGGHEQYF
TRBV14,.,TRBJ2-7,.,TGTGCCAGCAGCCCGCTTGGAGCGAAGGGGGAGCAGTACTTC,CASSPLGAKGEQYF
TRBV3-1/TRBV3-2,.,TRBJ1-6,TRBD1,TGTGCCAGCAGCCAAACAGGGGGTAATTCACCCCTCCACTTT,CASSQTGGNSPLHF
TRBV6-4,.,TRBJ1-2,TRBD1,TGTGCCAGCAGTTCGGGACAGGGCTTCGGCTACACCTTC,CASSSGQGFGYTF
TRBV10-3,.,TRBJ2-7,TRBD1,TGTGCCATCACCCTGGACAGGGGGCGAGAGCAGTACTTC,CAITLDRGREQYF
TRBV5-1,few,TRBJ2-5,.,TGCGCCAGCAGCTTGGAAGAGACCCAGTACTTC,CASSLEETQYF
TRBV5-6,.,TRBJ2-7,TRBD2,TGTGCCAGCAGTCCCGCGGGAGACTTTTACGAGCAGTACTTC,CASSPAGDFYEQYF
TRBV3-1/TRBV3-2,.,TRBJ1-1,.,TGTGCCAGCAGCCAAGATGACATCAGCTGGGGGGGGAACACTGAAGCTTTCTTT,CASSQDDISWGGNTEAFF
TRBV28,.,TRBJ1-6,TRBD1,TGTGCCAGCAGTTTAGGGCTAAGACAGGGTGAATCACCCCTCCACTTT,CASSLGLRQGESPLHF
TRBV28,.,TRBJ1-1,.,TGTGCCAGCAGCCGTGCCCCCTCTGAAGCTTTCTTT,CASSRAPSEAFF
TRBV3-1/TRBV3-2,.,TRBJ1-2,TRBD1,TGTGCCAGCAGCCAAGGGGACAGGACCTACTATGGCTACACCTTC,CASSQGDRTYYGYTF
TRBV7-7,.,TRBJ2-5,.,TGTGCTGCTGGGGGGAGTGGGGAGACCCAGTACTTC,CAAGGSGETQYF
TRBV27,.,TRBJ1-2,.,TGTGCCAGCAGTCCACAGGGATTGGGCTACACCTTC,CASSPQGLGYTF
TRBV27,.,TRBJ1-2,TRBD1,TGTGCCAGCACCCAAGACGGCCGGGACAGTCAAAGAGGCGGCTACACCTTC,CASTQDGRDSQRGGYTF
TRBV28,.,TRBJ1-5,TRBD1,TGTGCCAGCAGTAGGGGGCTCCCAATTCAGCCCCAGCATTTT,CASSRGLPIQPQHF
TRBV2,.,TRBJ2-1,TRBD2,TGTGCCAGCAGGCGGACTAGCGGGGGGTCGAATGAGCAGTTCTTC,CASRRTSGGSNEQFF
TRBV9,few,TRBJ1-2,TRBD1,TGTGCCAGCAGCGTAGCGGCACAGGGGGGAGGCTACACCTTC,CASSVAAQGGGYTF
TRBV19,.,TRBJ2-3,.,TGTGCCAGTAGTTGGACGGTCACAGATACGCAGTATTTT,CASSWTVTDTQYF
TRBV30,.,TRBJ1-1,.,TGTGCCTGGAGTGTACAGGCACCCATGAACACTGAAGCTTTCTTT,CAWSVQAPMNTEAFF
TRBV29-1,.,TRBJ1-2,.,TGCAGCGTTGGGGGTCCGGGAGCTAACTATGGCTACACCTTC,CSVGGPGANYGYTF
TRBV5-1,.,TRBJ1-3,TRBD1,TGCGCCAGCAGGTCAGGGGGGAAGGCTGGAAACACCATATATTTT,CASRSGGKAGNTIYF
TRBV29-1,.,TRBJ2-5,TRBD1,TGCAGCGTTAACAGGGGGCAAGAGACCCAGTACTTC,CSVNRGQETQYF
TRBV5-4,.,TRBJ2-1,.,TGTGCCAGCAGGGACAGATACTACAATGAGCAGTTCTTC,CASRDRYYNEQFF
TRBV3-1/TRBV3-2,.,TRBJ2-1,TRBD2,TGTGCCAGCAGCAGGACTAGCGGGGGGAGAAATGAGCAGTTCTTC,CASSRTSGGRNEQFF
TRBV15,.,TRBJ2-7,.,TGTGCCACCAGCAGAGAGGGAACCCTCCGGCACGAGCAGTACTTC,CATSREGTLRHEQYF
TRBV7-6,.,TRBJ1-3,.,TGTGCCAGCAGCTCGTCTCGAAACACCATATATTTT,CASSSSRNTIYF
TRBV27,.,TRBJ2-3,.,TGTGCCACCAACCGTGTACCAGGCACAGATACGCAGTATTTT,CATNRVPGTDTQYF
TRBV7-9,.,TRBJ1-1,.,TGTGCCAGCGCGACCTCGGGGTACACTGAAGCTTTCTTT,CASATSGYTEAFF
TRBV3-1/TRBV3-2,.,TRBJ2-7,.,TGTGCCAGCAGCCAAATGGGCGGAGACAGCCCTAGGGTCTACGAGCAGTACTTC,CASSQMGGDSPRVYEQYF
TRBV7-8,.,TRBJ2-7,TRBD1,TGTGCCAGCAGCTTGCGGGGACAGGGAACCTACGAGCAGTACTTC,CASSLRGQGTYEQYF
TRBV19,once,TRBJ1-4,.,TGTGCCAGTAGTACTGGGGGCCTTCAGGAGGAAAAACTGTTTTTT,CASSTGGLQEEKLFF
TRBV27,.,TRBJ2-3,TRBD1,TGTGCCAGCAGTTTTTCCGGACAGGGGGCTAGCACAGATACGCAGTATTTT,CASSFSGQGASTDTQYF
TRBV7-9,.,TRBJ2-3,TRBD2,TGTGCCAGCAGCCAACTAGCGGGGTTCACAGATACGCAGTATTTT,CASSQLAGFTDTQYF
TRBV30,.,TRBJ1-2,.,TGTGCCTGGAAAAAGGGCTCCGCGTTTAACTATGGCTACACCTTC,CAWKKGSAFNYGYTF
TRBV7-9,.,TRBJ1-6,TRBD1,TGTGCCAGCAGCTTCACACAGGGGAATTCACCCCTCCACTTT,CASSFTQGNSPLHF
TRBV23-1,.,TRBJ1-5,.,TGCGCCAGCAGTCGGGCGGGAAATCAGCCCCAGCATTTT,CASSRAGNQPQHF
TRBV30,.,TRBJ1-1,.,TGTGCCTGGAGTCCCCACCTGAACACTGAAGCTTTCTTT,CAWSPHLNTEAFF
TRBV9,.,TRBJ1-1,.,TGTGCCAGCAGCCCTCCGCGGTTGGGGACTGAAGCTTTCTTT,CASSPPRLGTEAFF
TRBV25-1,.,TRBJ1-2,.,TGTGCCAGCAGTGAAGGAGGACGCTACTATGGCTACACCTTC,CASSEGGRYYGYTF
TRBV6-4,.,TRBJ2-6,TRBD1,TGTGCCAGCAGTGAGACAGGGCCAGTTAACTCTGGGGCCAACGTCCTGACTTTC,CASSETGPVNSGANVLTF
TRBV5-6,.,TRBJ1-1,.,TGTGCCAGCAGCTATTCTGGCACTGAAGCTTTCTTT,CASSYSGTEAFF
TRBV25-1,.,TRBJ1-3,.,TGTGCCAGCAGCGGAACCCGCTCCGACGGAAACACCATATATTTT,CASSGTRSDGNTIYF
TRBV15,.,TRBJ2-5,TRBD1,TGTGCCACCAGCAGAGGGGCAGGGGGCGCGGTGAAGACCCAGTACTTC,CATSRGAGGAVKTQYF
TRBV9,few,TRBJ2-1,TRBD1,TGTGCCAGCAGCGTTAGACAGGGGGGAAATGAGCAGTTCTTC,CASSVRQGGNEQFF
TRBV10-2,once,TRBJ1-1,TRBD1,TGCGCCAGCAGTGACAGGGGGATCACTGAAGCTTTCTTT,CASSDRGITEAFF
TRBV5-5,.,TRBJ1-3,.,TGTGCCAGCAGCTTAATACAGGGCTCTGGAAACACCATATATTTT,CASSLIQGSGNTIYF
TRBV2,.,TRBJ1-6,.,TGTGCCAGCAGTCGGACGGTTAGCTCCTATAATTCACCCCTCCACTTT,CASSRTVSSYNSPLHF
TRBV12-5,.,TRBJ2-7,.,TGTGCTAGTGGTTTGTACCGGACCTCCTCCTACGAGCAGTACTTC,CASGLYRTSSYEQYF
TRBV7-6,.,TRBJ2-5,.,TGTGCCAGCAGCTTAGCCGAAGAGACCCAGTACTTC,CASSLAEETQYF